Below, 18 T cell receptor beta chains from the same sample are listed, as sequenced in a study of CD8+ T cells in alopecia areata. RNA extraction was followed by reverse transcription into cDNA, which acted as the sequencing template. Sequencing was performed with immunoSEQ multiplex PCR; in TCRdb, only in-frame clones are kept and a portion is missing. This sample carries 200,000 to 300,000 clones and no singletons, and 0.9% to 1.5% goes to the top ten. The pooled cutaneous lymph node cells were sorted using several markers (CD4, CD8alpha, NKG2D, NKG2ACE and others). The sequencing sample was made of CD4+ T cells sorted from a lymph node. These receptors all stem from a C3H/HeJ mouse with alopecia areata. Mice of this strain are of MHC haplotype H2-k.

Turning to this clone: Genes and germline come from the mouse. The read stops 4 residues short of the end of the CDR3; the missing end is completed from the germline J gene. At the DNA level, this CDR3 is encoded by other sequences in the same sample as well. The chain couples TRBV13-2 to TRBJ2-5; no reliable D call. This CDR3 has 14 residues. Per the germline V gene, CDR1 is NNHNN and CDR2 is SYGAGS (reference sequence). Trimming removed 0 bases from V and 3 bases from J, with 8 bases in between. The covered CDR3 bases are TGTGCCAGCGGTGATGCTCTGGAACAAGAC. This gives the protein CASGDALEQD. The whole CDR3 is CASGDALEQDTQYF.

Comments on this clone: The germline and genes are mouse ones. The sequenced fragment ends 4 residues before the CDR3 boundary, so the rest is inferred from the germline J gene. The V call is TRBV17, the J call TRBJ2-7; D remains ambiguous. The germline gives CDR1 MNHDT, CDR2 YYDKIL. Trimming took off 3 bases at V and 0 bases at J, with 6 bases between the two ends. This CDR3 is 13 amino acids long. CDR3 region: CASSRRFSYEQYF. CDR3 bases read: TGTGCTAGCAGTAGGAGGTTCTCCTAT.

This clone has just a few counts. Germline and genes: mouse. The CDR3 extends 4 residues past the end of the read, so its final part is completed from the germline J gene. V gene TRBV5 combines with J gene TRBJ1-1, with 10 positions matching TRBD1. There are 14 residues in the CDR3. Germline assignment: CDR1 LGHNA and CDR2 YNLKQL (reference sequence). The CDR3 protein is CASSLPGQGLEVFF. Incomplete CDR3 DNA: TGTGCCAGCAGCCTCCCGGGACAGGGGTTA.

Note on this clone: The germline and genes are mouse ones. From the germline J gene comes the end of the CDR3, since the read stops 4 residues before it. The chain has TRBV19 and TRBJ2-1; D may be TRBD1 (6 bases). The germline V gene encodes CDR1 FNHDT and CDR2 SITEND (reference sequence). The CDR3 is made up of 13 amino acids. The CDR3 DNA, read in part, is TGTGCCAGCAGTATTGGCAGGGGCTCT. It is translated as CASSIGRGS. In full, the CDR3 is CASSIGRGSEQFF.

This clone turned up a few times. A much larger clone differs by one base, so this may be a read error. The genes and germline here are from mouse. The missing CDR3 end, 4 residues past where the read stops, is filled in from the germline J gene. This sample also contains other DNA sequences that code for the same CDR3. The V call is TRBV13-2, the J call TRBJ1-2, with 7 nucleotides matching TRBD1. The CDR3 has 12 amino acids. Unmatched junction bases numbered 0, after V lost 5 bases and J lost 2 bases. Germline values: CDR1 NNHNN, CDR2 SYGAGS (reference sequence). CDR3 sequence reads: CASGGQNSDYTF. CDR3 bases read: TGTGCCAGCGGGGGACAGAACTCC.

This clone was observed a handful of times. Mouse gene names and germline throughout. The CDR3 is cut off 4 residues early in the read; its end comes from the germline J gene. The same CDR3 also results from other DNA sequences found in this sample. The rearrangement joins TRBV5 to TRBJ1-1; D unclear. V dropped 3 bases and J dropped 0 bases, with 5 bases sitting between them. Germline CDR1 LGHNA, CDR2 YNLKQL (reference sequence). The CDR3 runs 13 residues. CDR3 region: CASSHTTNTEVFF. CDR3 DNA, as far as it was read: TGTGCCAGCAGCCACACAACAAACACA.

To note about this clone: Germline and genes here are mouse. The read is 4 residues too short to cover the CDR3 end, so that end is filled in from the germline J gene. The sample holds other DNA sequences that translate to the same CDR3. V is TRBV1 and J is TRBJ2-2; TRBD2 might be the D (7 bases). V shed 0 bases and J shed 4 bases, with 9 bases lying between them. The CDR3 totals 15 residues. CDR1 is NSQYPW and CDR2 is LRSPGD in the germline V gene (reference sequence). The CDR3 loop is CTCSAEGGSTGQLYF. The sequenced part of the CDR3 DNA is TGCACCTGCAGTGCAGAGGGGGGCAGCACCGGG.

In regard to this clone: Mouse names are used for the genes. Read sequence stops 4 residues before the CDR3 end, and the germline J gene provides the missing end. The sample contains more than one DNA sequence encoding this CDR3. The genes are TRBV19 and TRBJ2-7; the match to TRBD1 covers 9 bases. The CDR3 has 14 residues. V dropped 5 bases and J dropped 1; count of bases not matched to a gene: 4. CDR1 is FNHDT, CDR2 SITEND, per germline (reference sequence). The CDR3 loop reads CASRTGTGSYEQYF. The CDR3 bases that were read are TGTGCCAGCAGAACCGGGACAGGGTCCTAT.

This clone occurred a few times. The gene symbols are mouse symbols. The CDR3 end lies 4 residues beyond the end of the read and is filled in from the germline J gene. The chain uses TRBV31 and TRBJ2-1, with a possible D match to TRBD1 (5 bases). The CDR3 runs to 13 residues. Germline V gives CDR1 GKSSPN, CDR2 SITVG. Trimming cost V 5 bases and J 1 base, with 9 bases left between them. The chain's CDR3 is CAWDSLNYAEQFF. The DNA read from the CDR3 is TGTGCCTGGGACAGCCTCAACTATGCT.

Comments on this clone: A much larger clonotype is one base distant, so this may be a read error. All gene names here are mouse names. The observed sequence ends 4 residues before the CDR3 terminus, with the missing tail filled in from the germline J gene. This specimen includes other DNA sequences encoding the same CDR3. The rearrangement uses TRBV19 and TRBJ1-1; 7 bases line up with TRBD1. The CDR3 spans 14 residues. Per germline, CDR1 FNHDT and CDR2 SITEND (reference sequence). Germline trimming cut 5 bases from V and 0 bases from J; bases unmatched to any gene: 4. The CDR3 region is CASSPGQTNTEVFF. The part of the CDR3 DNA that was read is TGTGCCAGCAGCCCGGGACAGACAAACACA.

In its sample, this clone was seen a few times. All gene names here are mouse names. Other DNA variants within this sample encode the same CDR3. The covered CDR3 bases are TGTGCCAGCAGGGACAGGGGCCAAGAC. Translated: CASRDRGQD. The whole CDR3 reads CASRDRGQDTQYF. This chain connects TRBV13-1 to TRBJ2-5, with 9 bases identical to TRBD1. The DNA ends 4 residues before the CDR3 does, and the rest of the CDR3 is filled in from the germline J gene. Losses at the gene ends were 5 bases for V and 2 bases for J; bases not matched to a gene: 0. Germline CDR1 reads NSHNY; CDR2 reads SYGAGN. The CDR3 sequence is 13 residues long.

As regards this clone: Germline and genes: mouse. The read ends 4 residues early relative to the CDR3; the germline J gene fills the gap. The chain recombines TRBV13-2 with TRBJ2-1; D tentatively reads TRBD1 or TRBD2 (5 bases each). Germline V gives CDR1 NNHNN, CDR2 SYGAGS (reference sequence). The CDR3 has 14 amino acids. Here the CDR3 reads CASGDGGNGAEQFF. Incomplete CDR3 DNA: TGTGCCAGCGGTGATGGGGGGAATGGAGCT.

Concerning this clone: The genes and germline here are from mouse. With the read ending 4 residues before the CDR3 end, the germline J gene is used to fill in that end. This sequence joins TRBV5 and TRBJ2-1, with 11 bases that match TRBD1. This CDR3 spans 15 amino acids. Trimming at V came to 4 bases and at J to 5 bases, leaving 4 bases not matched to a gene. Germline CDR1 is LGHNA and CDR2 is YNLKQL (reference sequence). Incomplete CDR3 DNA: TGTGCCAGCAGCCCCCGGGACAGGGGGGATGCT. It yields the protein CASSPRDRGDA. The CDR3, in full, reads CASSPRDRGDAEQFF.

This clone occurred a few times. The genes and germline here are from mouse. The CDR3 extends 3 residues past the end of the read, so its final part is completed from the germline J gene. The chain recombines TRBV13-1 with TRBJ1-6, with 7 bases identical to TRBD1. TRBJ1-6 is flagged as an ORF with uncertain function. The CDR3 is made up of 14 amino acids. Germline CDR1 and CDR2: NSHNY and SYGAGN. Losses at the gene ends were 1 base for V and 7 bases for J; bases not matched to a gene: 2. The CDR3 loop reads CASSDTQGNSPLYF. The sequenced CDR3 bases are TGTGCCAGCAGTGATACACAGGGGAATTCGCCC.

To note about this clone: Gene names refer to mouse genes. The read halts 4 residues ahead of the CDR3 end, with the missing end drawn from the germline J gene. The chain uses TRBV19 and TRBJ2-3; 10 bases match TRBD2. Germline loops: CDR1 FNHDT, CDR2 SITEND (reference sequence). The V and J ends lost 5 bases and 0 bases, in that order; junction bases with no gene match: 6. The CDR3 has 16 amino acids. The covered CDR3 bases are TGTGCCAGCAGACCCACTGGGGGGGTTAGTGCAGAA. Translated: CASRPTGGVSAE. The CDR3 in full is CASRPTGGVSAETLYF.

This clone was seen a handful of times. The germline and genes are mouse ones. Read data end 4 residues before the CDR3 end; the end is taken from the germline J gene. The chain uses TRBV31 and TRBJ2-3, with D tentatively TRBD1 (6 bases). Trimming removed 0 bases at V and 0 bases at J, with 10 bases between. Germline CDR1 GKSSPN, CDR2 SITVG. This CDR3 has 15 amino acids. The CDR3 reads CAWSLGHTSAETLYF. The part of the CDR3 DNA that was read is TGTGCCTGGAGTCTGGGACACACTAGTGCAGAA.

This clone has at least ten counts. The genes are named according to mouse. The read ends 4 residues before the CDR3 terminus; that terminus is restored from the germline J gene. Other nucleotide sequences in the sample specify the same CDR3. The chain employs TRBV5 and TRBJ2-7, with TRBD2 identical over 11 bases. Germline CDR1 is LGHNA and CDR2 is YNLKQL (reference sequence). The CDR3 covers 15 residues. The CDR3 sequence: CASSPPGLGAYEQYF. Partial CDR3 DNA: TGTGCCAGCAGCCCCCCGGGACTGGGGGCGTAT.

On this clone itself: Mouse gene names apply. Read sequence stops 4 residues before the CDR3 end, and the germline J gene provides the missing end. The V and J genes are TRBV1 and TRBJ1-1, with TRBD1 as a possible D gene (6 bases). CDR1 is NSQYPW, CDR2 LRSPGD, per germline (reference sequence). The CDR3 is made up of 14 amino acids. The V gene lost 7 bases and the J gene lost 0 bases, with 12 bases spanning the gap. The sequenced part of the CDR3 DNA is TGCACCTGCACGTCCCAGGGGACAAACACA. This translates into CTCTSQGTNT. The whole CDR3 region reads CTCTSQGTNTEVFF. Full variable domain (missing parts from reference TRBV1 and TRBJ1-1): VTLLEQNPRWRLVPRGQAVNLRCILKNSQYPWMSWYQQDLQKQLQWLFTLRSPGDKEVKSLPGADYLATRVTDTELRLQVANMSQGRTLYCTCTSQGTNTEVFFGKGTRLTVV.